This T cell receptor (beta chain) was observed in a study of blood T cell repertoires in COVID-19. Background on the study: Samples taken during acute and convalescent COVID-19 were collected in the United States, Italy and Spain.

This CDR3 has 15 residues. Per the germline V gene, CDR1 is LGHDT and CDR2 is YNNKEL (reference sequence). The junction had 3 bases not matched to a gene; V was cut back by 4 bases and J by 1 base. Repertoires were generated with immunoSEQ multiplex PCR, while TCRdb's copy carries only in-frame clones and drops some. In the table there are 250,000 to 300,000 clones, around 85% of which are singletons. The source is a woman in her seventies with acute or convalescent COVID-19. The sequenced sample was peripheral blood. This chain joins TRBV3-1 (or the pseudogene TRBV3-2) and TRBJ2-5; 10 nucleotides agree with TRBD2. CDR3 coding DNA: TGTGCCAGCAGCCCCGGACTAGCGGTCCAAGAGACCCAGTACTTC. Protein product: CASSPGLAVQETQYF.